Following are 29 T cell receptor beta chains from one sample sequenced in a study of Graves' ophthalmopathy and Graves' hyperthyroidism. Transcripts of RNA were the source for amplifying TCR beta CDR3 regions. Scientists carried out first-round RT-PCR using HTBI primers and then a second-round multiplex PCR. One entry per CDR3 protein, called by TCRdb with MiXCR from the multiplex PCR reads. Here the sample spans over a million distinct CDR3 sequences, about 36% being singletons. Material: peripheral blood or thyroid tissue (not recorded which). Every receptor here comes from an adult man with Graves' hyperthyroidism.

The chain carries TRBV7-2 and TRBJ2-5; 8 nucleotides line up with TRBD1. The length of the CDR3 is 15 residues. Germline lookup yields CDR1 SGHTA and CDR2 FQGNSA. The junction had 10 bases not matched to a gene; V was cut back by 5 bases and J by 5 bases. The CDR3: CASSARQGWTETQYF. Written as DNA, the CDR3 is TGTGCCAGCAGCGCCCGACAGGGGTGGACGGAGACCCAGTACTTC.

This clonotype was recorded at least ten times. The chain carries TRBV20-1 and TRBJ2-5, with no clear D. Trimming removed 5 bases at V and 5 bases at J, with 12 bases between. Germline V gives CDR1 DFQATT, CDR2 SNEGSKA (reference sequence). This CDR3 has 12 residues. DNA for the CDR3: TGCAGTGCTGGGAAGTCTCAGGAGACCCAGTACTTC. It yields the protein CSAGKSQETQYF.

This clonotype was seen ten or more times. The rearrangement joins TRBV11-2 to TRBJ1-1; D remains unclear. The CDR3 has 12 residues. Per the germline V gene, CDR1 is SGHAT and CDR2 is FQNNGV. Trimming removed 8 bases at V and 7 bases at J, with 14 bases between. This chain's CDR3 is CASANRHLEAFF. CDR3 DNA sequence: TGTGCCAGCGCCAATAGGCACCTTGAAGCTTTCTTT.

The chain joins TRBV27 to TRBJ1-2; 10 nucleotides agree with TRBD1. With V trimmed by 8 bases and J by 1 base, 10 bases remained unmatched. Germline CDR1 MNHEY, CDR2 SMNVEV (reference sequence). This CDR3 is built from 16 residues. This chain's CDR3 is CASRGTGAAGNYGYTF. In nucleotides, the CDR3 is TGTGCCAGCCGGGGGACAGGGGCCGCCGGTAACTATGGCTACACCTTC.

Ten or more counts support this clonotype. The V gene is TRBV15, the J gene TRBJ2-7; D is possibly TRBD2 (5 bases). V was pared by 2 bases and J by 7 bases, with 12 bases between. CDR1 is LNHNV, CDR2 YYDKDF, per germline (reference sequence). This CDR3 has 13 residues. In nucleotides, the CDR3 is TGTGCCACCAGCAGAACGACGGACTCAGAGCAGTACTTC. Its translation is CATSRTTDSEQYF.

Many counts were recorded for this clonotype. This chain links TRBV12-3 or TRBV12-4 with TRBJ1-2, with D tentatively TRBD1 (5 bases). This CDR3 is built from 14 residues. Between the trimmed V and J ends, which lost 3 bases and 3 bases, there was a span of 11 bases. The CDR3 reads CASSLGRADYGYTF. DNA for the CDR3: TGTGCCAGCAGTTTGGGCAGGGCTGACTATGGCTACACCTTC.

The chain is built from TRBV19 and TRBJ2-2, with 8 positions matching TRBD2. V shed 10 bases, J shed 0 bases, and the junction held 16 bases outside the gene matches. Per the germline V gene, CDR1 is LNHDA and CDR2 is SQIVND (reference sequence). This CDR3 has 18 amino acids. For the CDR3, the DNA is TGTGCCACTTGGGGCGTGGAGCGGGGGCCCGCGAACACCGGGGAGCTGTTTTTT. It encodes CATWGVERGPANTGELFF.

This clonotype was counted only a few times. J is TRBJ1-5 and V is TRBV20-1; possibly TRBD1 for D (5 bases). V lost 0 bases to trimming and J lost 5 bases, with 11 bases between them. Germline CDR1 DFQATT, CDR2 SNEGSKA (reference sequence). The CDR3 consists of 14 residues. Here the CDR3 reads CSARERAGHQPQHF. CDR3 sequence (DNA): TGCAGTGCTAGAGAACGCGCAGGGCATCAGCCCCAGCATTTT.

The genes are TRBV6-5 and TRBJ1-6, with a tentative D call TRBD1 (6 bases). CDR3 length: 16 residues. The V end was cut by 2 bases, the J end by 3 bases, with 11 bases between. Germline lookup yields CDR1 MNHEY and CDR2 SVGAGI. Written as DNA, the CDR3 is TGTGCCAGCAGTTACCAGGACAGTGGCTATAATTCACCCCTCCACTTT. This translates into CASSYQDSGYNSPLHF.

DNA of the CDR3: TGCGCCAGCAACCGACAGGGGGGGGAGACCCAGTACTTC. Its protein is CASNRQGGETQYF. The chain is built from TRBV5-1 and TRBJ2-5; 9 bases agree with TRBD1. With 6 bases clipped from V and 5 bases from J, the junction kept 5 bases outside the gene matches. This CDR3 spans 13 amino acids. CDR1 is SGHRS, CDR2 YFSETQ, per germline.

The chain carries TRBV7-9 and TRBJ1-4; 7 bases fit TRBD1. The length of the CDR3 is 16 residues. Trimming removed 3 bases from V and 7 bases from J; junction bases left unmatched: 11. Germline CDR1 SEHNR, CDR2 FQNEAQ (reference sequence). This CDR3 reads CASSLGDSSRVEKLFF. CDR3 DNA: TGTGCCAGCAGCTTGGGGGACAGTTCGAGAGTTGAAAAACTGTTTTTT.

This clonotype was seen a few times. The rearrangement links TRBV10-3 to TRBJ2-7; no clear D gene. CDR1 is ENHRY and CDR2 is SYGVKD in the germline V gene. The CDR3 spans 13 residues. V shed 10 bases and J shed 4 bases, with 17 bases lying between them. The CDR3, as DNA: TGTGCCAGCACCGGTACTCTGGGATACGAGCAGTACTTC. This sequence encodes CASTGTLGYEQYF.

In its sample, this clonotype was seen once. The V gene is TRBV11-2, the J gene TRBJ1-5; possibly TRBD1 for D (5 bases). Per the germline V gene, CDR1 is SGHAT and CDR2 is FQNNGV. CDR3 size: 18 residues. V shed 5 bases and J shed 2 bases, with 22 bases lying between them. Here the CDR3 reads CASSPPFDRLVCNQPQHF. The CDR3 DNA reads TGTGCCAGCAGCCCACCCTTCGACAGACTGGTCTGCAATCAGCCCCAGCATTTT.

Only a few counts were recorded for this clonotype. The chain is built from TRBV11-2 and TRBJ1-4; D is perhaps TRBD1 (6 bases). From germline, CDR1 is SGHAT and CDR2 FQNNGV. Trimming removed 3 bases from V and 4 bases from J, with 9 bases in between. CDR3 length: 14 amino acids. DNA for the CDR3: TGTGCCAGCAGCTTCAGCAGGGGTAATGAAAAACTGTTTTTT. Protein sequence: CASSFSRGNEKLFF.

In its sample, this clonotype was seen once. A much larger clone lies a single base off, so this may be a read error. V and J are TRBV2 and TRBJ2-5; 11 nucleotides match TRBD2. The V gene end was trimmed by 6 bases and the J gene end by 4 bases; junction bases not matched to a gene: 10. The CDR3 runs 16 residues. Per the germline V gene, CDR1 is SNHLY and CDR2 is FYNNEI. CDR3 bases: TGTGCCAGCAGCTTAATAGCGGGAGGGTCTATAGAGACCCAGTACTTC. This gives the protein CASSLIAGGSIETQYF.

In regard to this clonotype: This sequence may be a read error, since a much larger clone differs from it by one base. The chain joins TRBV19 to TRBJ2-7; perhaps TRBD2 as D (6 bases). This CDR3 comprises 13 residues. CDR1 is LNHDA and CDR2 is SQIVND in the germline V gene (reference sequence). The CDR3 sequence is CAGSTGLLDEQYF. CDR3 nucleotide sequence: TGTGCCGGTAGCACTGGACTATTGGACGAGCAGTACTTC.

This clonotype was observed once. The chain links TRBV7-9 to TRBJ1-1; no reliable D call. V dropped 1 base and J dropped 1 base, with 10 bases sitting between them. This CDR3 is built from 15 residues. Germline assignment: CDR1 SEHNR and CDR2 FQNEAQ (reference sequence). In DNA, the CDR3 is TGTGCCAGCAGCTTAGTCACGGTTTCGAACACTGAAGCTTTCTTT. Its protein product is CASSLVTVSNTEAFF.

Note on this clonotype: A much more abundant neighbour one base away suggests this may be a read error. CDR3 in DNA: TGCAGCGCTGACACAGGGGGGGGCACCGGGGAGCTGTTTTTT. This translates into CSADTGGGTGELFF. The chain couples TRBV29-1 to TRBJ2-2, with D tentatively TRBD1 (8 bases). The ends were cut back, 7 bases at V and 4 bases at J, with 16 bases in the middle. Germline CDR1 SQVTM, CDR2 ANQGSEA. The CDR3 is 14 residues long.

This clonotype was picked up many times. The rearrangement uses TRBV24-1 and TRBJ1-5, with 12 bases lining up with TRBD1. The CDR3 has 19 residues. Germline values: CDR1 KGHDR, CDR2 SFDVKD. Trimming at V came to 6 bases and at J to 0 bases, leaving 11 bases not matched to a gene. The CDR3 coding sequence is TGTGCCACCAGTCGGACTCCGGGACAGGGGGCGGTTAGCAATCAGCCCCAGCATTTT. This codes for CATSRTPGQGAVSNQPQHF.

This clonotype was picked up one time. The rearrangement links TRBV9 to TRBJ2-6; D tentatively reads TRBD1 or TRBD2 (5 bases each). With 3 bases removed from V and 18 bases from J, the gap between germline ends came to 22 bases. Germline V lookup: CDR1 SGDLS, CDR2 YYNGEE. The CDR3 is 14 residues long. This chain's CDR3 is CASSGNVADSGGTF. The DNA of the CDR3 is TGTGCCAGCAGCGGAAATGTGGCAGACAGCGGCGGGACTTTC. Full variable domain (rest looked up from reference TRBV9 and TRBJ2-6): DSGVTQTPKHLITATGQRVTLRCSPRSGDLSVYWYQQSLDQGLQFLIQYYNGEERAKGNILERFSAQQFPDLHSELNLSSLELGDSALYFCASSGNVADSGGTFGAGSRLTVL.

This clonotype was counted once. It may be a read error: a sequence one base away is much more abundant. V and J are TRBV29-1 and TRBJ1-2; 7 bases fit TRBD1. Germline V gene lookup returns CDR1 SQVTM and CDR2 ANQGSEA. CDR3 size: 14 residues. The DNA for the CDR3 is TGCAGCGGAGGGGTAGGGGGCGCTGACTATGGCTACTCCTTC. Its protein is CSGGVGGADYGYSF.

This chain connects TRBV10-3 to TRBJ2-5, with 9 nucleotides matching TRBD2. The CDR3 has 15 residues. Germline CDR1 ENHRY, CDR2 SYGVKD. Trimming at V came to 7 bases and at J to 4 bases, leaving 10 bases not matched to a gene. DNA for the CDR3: TGTGCCATCACCGATGTAGCGGGAGCCGTAGAGACCCAGTACTTC. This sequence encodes CAITDVAGAVETQYF.

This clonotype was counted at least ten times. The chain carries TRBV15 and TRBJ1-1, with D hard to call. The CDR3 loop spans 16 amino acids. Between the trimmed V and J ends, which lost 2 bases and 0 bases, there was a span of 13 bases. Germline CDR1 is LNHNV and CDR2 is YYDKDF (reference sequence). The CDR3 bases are TGTGCCACCAGCAGACCCACTTCGGACCTGAACACTGAAGCTTTCTTT. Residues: CATSRPTSDLNTEAFF. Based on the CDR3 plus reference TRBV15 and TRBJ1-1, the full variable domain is DAMVIQNPRYQVTQFGKPVTLSCSQTLNHNVMYWYQQKSSQAPKLLFHYYDKDFNNEADTPDNFQSRRPNTSFCFLDIRSPGLGDTAMYLCATSRPTSDLNTEAFFGQGTRLTVV.

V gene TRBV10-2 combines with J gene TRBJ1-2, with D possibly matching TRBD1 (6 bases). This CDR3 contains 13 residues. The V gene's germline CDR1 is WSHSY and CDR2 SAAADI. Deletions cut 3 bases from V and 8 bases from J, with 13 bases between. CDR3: CASSDGGLRGYTF. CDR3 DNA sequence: TGCGCCAGCAGTGACGGGGGGCTGAGGGGCTACACCTTC.

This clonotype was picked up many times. The CDR3: CSARDRTGVIPSNQPQHF. In DNA form, the CDR3 reads TGCAGTGCTAGAGATCGGACAGGGGTGATTCCTAGCAATCAGCCCCAGCATTTT. The gene calls are TRBV20-1 and TRBJ1-5; 9 nucleotides match TRBD1. The V segment lost 0 bases and the J segment 0 bases; nucleotides outside the gene matches: 9. Germline V lookup: CDR1 DFQATT, CDR2 SNEGSKA (reference sequence). The CDR3 length is 18 residues.

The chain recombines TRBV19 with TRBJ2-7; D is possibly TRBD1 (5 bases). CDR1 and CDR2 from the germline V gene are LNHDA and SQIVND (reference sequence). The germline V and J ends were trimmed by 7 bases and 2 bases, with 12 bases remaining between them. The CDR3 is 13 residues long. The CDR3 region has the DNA TGTGCCAGTACCTTTACAGGCCCCTACGAGCAGTACTTC. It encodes CASTFTGPYEQYF. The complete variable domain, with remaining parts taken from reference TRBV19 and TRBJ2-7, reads DGGITQSPKYLFRKEGQNVTLSCEQNLNHDAMYWYRQDPGQGLRLIYYSQIVNDFQKGDIAEGYSVSREKKESFPLTVTSAQKNPTAFYLCASTFTGPYEQYFGPGTRLTVT.

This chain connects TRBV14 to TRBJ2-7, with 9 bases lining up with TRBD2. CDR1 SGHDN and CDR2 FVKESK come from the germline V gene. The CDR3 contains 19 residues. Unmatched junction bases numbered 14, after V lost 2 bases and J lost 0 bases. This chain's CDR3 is CASSQRASGTLSSSYEQYF. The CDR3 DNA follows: TGTGCCAGCAGCCAACGCGCTAGCGGGACCCTAAGTAGCTCCTACGAGCAGTACTTC. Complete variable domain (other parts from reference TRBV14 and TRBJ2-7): EAGVTQFPSHSVIEKGQTVTLRCDPISGHDNLYWYRRVMGKEIKFLLHFVKESKQDESGMPNNRFLAERTGGTYSTLKVQPAELEDSGVYFCASSQRASGTLSSSYEQYFGPGTRLTVT.

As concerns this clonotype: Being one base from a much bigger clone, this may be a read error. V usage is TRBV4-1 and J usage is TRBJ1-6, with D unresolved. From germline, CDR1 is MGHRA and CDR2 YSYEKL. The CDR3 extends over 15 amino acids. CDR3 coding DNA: TGCGCCAGCAGCCAAGAACCCCGGATCGATTCACCCCCCCACTTT. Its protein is CASSQEPRIDSPPHF.

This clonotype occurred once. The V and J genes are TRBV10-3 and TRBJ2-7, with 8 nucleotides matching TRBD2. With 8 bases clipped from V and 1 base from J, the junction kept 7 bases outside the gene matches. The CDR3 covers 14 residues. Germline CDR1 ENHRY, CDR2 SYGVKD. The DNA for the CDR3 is TGTGCCATCCGGGTAGCGGGAAAATCCTACGAGCAGTACTTC. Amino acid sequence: CAIRVAGKSYEQYF.